The 14 T cell receptor beta chains reported below all come from one sample, sequenced in a study of pediatric ulcerative colitis. Sequenced by immunoSEQ multiplex PCR; TCRdb stores in-frame clones only, minus some. The top ten clones hold about 9.1% of a sample with approximately 40,000 clones, roughly 82% of them seen once. The rectum was sampled with one to two pinch biopsies at colonoscopy. The specimen sequenced was gut tissue. The source of these receptors is a boy aged 10-17 years with severe ulcerative colitis.

The gene calls are TRBV28 and TRBJ2-3, with D tentatively TRBD1 (5 bases). Between the trimmed V and J ends, which lost 4 bases and 10 bases, there was a span of 15 bases. The CDR3 totals 13 residues. The germline V gene encodes CDR1 MDHEN and CDR2 SYDVKM. The CDR3 spells CASSSPRAFAQYF. The CDR3 coding sequence is TGTGCCAGCAGTTCGCCCAGGGCGTTTGCGCAGTATTTT.

For the CDR3, the DNA is TGTGCCAGCAGTCGGGGGATAAGATACGAGCAGTACTTC. This gives the protein CASSRGIRYEQYF. V gene TRBV7-2 combines with J gene TRBJ2-7, with a possible D match to TRBD2 (6 bases). V was pared by 6 bases and J by 4 bases, with 13 bases between. This CDR3 has 13 residues. Germline loops: CDR1 SGHTA, CDR2 FQGNSA.

CDR3 in amino acids: CASSGHPTEAFF. The CDR3 region has the DNA TGTGCCAGCAGTGGGCACCCCACTGAAGCTTTCTTT. This chain uses TRBV28 with TRBJ1-1; D is ambiguous. V lost 5 bases and J 4 bases, leaving 8 bases between the germline ends. The germline V gene has CDR1 MDHEN and CDR2 SYDVKM. This CDR3 has 12 residues. The full variable domain, its missing parts supplied by reference TRBV28 and TRBJ1-1, is DVKVTQSSRYLVKRTGEKVFLECVQDMDHENMFWYRQDPGLGLRLIYFSYDVKMKEKGDIPEGYSVSREKKERFSLILESASTNQTSMYLCASSGHPTEAFFGQGTRLTVV.

The V call is TRBV5-6, the J call TRBJ2-5; D is unclear. This CDR3 is built from 16 residues. Germline values: CDR1 SGHDT, CDR2 YYEEEE. The V end lost 0 bases, the J end lost 0 bases, and 12 bases lay between the germline ends. Here the CDR3 DNA reads TGTGCCAGCAGCTTGGGTTTAAGGTTGTACCAAGAGACCCAGTACTTC. Amino acids: CASSLGLRLYQETQYF.

This clone has a handful of counts. The chain employs TRBV21-1 and TRBJ2-7. TRBV21-1 is given as a pseudogene. The CDR3 spans 10 residues. The CDR3 sequence: CASTINEQYF. CDR3 coding DNA: TGTGCCAGCACCATTAACGAGCAGTACTTC.

Regarding this clone: Lacking the conserved final phenylalanine or tryptophan, this CDR3 likely reflects a read error. V gene TRBV10-3 combines with J gene TRBJ1-6; 8 nucleotides agree with TRBD1. CDR3 length equals 13 residues. Trimming took 10 bases from V and 4 from J; bases not matched to a gene: 3. CDR1 is ENHRY and CDR2 is SYGVKD in the germline V gene. The DNA for the CDR3 is TGTGCCAGTCAGGGGGCATATAATTCACCCCTCCACCTT. Protein product: CASQGAYNSPLHL.

V and J are TRBV5-6 and TRBJ2-2; TRBD1 agrees at 7 bases. The junction had 9 bases not matched to a gene; V was cut back by 4 bases and J by 0 bases. This CDR3 spans 17 amino acids. CDR1 and CDR2 from the germline V gene are SGHDT and YYEEEE. CDR3 amino acids: CASSRYGQGANTGELFF. In DNA, the CDR3 is TGTGCCAGCAGCCGATACGGCCAGGGGGCGAACACCGGGGAGCTGTTTTTT.

The chain joins TRBV11-3 to TRBJ2-5, with unresolved D. The CDR3 totals 12 residues. The V end was cut by 3 bases, the J end by 6 bases, with 8 bases between. Germline CDR1 and CDR2: SGHNT and YENEEA. Written as DNA, the CDR3 is TGTGCCAGCAGCTTTGAACGCCAGACCCAGTACTTC. Protein: CASSFERQTQYF.

In DNA form, the CDR3 reads TGTGCCAGCAGTTTATGGTCACCGAAGAGCCACGAGCAGTACTTC. Its protein product is CASSLWSPKSHEQYF. This chain joins TRBV27 and TRBJ2-7, with D unclear. Germline values: CDR1 MNHEY, CDR2 SMNVEV (reference sequence). V was trimmed by 1 base and J by 5 bases, leaving 15 bases between them. This CDR3 comprises 15 residues.

This clone was observed a handful of times. The rearrangement uses TRBV2 and TRBJ1-1; 7 bases map to TRBD1. Trimming cost V 5 bases and J 0 bases; bases outside gene matches: 3. This CDR3 is built from 14 residues. The V gene's germline CDR1 is SNHLY and CDR2 FYNNEI. In DNA form, the CDR3 reads TGTGCCAGCAGTCTACAGGGGCTGAACACTGAAGCTTTCTTT. It is translated as CASSLQGLNTEAFF.

J is TRBJ1-2 and V is TRBV5-1; D gene uncertain. Trimming shortened V by 0 bases and J by 4 bases, and 10 bases separated the two germline ends. The CDR3 sequence is 14 residues long. The V gene's germline CDR1 is SGHRS and CDR2 YFSETQ. CDR3 in amino acids: CASSLEPLSYGYTF. The CDR3 nucleotides are TGCGCCAGCAGCTTGGAGCCGCTTAGCTATGGCTACACCTTC. The entire variable domain, with the rest obtained from reference TRBV5-1 and TRBJ1-2, is as follows: KAGVTQTPRYLIKTRGQQVTLSCSPISGHRSVSWYQQTPGQGLQFLFEYFSETQRNKGNFPGRFSGRQFSNSRSEMNVSTLELGDSALYLCASSLEPLSYGYTFGSGTRLTVV.

This chain uses TRBV6-1 with TRBJ2-7; D is perhaps TRBD1 (6 bases). Germline-derived CDR1 and CDR2 are MNHNS and SASEGT. The CDR3 contains 15 residues. Between the trimmed V and J ends, which lost 6 bases and 6 bases, there was a span of 21 bases. This chain's CDR3 is CASRELQGRGSEQYF. As DNA, the CDR3 is TGTGCCAGCAGGGAACTACAGGGAAGGGGCTCCGAGCAGTACTTC.

V gene TRBV4-1 combines with J gene TRBJ2-7, with 7 positions matching TRBD1. CDR1 MGHRA and CDR2 YSYEKL come from the germline V gene. CDR3 size: 14 residues. V was clipped by 5 bases and J by 4 bases; unmatched bases: 8. The CDR3 sequence: CASSFPDRSYEQYF. The DNA of the CDR3 is TGCGCCAGCAGCTTCCCGGACAGGTCGTACGAGCAGTACTTC.

In the case of this clone: Other DNA sequences in the sample encode the same CDR3. V and J are TRBV5-1 and TRBJ1-3, with D uncertain. The CDR3 has 12 amino acids. Germline CDR1 and CDR2: SGHRS and YFSETQ. Trimming pared 0 bases from V and 4 bases from J, leaving 2 bases between. The DNA for the CDR3 is TGCGCCAGCAGCTTGGACGGAAACACCATATATTTT. This sequence encodes CASSLDGNTIYF.